Below are 10 T cell receptor beta chains sequenced from a single sample in a study of early T cells in non-severe SARS-CoV-2 infection. TCRdb analysed the 5' RACE reads with MiXCR anew, one entry per CDR3 protein. Found here are some 100,000 distinct CDR3 sequences, roughly 14% of them singletons; the top ten hold 0.58%. The specimen was whole blood. Receptors were obtained from an adult who was a healthcare worker with PCR-confirmed SARS-CoV-2 infection or an uninfected control (not recorded which).

This clonotype has just a few counts. V gene TRBV29-1 combines with J gene TRBJ1-1; no definite D call. V was shortened by 3 bases and J by 4 bases, with 18 bases between the two germline ends. The CDR3 is 15 residues long. The germline V gene encodes CDR1 SQVTM and CDR2 ANQGSEA. CDR3 in amino acids: CSVESGIPGITEAFF. CDR3 coding DNA: TGCAGCGTTGAGTCGGGTATACCTGGTATCACTGAAGCTTTCTTT.

The genes are TRBV29-1 and TRBJ2-5; TRBD2 aligns across 7 bases. The germline CDR1 and CDR2 sequences are SQVTM and ANQGSEA. The CDR3 totals 11 residues. Unmatched junction bases numbered 5, after V lost 6 bases and J lost 7 bases. The CDR3 reads CSVPGRGTQYF. DNA of the CDR3: TGCAGCGTGCCAGGGAGGGGGACCCAGTACTTC. Together with reference TRBV29-1 and TRBJ2-5, the CDR3 gives the full variable domain: SAVISQKPSRDICQRGTSLTIQCQVDSQVTMMFWYRQQPGQSLTLIATANQGSEATYESGFVIDKFPISRPNLTFSTLTVSNMSPEDSSIYLCSVPGRGTQYFGPGTRLLVL.

J is TRBJ1-2 and V is TRBV15, with a tentative D call TRBD1 (6 bases). The length of the CDR3 is 17 residues. CDR1 and CDR2 (germline): LNHNV, YYDKDF (reference sequence). Trimming left V 0 bases short and J 2 bases short, with 16 bases between. The CDR3 region has the DNA TGTGCCACCAGCAGAGATTTTCGACAGGTGGGCAACTATGGCTACACCTTC. It encodes CATSRDFRQVGNYGYTF. Based on the CDR3 plus reference TRBV15 and TRBJ1-2, the full variable domain is DAMVIQNPRYQVTQFGKPVTLSCSQTLNHNVMYWYQQKSSQAPKLLFHYYDKDFNNEADTPDNFQSRRPNTSFCFLDIRSPGLGDTAMYLCATSRDFRQVGNYGYTFGSGTRLTVV.

The genes are TRBV7-2 and TRBJ2-6; the D gene is possibly TRBD2 (7 bases). Germline V gives CDR1 SGHTA, CDR2 FQGNSA. This CDR3 is 17 amino acids long. V lost 2 bases and J lost 0, with 11 bases in between. CDR3 sequence: CASSLLGGPSGANVLTF. CDR3 sequence (DNA): TGTGCCAGCAGCTTATTGGGGGGGCCCTCTGGGGCCAACGTCCTGACTTTC.

The rearrangement joins TRBV12-3 or TRBV12-4 to TRBJ1-6, with 10 bases fitting TRBD1. Losses at the gene ends were 10 bases for V and 4 bases for J; bases not matched to a gene: 13. This CDR3 has 17 residues. The DNA of the CDR3 is TGTGCCACTTCCTCCCCCGCGGACAGGGGGTATAATTCACCCCTCCACTTT. This gives the protein CATSSPADRGYNSPLHF.

Ten or more counts support this clonotype. The rearrangement uses TRBV20-1 and TRBJ1-1; D is unclear. Germline V gives CDR1 DFQATT, CDR2 SNEGSKA (reference sequence). Trimming stripped 3 bases from V and 0 bases from J, with 8 bases between. This CDR3 has 13 amino acids. The CDR3 DNA reads TGCAGTGCTAGTGAGCAGCTGAACACTGAAGCTTTCTTT. Protein sequence: CSASEQLNTEAFF.

Only a few counts were recorded for this clonotype. The chain links TRBV19 to TRBJ1-2; tentative D call: TRBD1 (6 bases). The CDR3 is 18 amino acids. Germline CDR1 reads LNHDA; CDR2 reads SQIVND (reference sequence). V lost 1 base and J lost 4, with 22 bases in between. CDR3 DNA sequence: TGTGCCAGTAGTATAGCCCAGTATACCCCTGGAGGGGGCTATGGCTACACCTTC. Amino acid sequence: CASSIAQYTPGGGYGYTF.

This chain uses TRBV9 with TRBJ1-4, with 7 bases aligning to TRBD1. Losses at the gene ends were 0 bases for V and 8 bases for J; bases not matched to a gene: 7. The CDR3 runs to 15 residues. From germline, CDR1 is SGDLS and CDR2 YYNGEE. The CDR3 DNA follows: TGTGCCAGCAGCGTAGCTGGACAGGCCCTAGAAAAACTGTTTTTT. Its protein is CASSVAGQALEKLFF. The full variable domain, rest sourced from reference TRBV9 and TRBJ1-4, is DSGVTQTPKHLITATGQRVTLRCSPRSGDLSVYWYQQSLDQGLQFLIQYYNGEERAKGNILERFSAQQFPDLHSELNLSSLELGDSALYFCASSVAGQALEKLFFGSGTQLSVL.

The V and J genes are TRBV7-2 and TRBJ1-5; D might be TRBD1 (6 bases). Germline V gene lookup returns CDR1 SGHTA and CDR2 FQGNSA. Trimming removed 4 bases from V and 6 bases from J, with 10 bases in between. The CDR3 runs 13 residues. The CDR3 nucleotides read TGTGCCAGCAGCTGGGGGGCGAGTCAGCCCCAGCATTTT. Translated, it gives CASSWGASQPQHF.

The V call is TRBV27, the J call TRBJ2-1, with D perhaps assigned TRBD1 or TRBD2 (6 bases each). The CDR3 is 14 amino acids. From germline, CDR1 is MNHEY and CDR2 SMNVEV (reference sequence). Trimming left V 3 bases short and J 9 bases short, with 15 bases between. This CDR3 is CASSLRGVPSEQFF. DNA of the CDR3: TGTGCCAGCAGTTTGAGGGGGGTCCCGAGTGAGCAGTTCTTC.